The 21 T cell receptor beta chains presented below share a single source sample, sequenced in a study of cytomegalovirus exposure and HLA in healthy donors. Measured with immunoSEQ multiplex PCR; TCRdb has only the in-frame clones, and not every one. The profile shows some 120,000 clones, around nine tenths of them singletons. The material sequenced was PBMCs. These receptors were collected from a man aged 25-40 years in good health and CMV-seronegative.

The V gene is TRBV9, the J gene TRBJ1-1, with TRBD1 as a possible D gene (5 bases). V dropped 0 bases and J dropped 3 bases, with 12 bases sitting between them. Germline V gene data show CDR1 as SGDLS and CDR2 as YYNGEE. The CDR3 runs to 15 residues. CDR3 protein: CASSVGTGGDTEAFF. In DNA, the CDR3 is TGTGCCAGCAGCGTAGGGACGGGGGGGGACACTGAAGCTTTCTTT.

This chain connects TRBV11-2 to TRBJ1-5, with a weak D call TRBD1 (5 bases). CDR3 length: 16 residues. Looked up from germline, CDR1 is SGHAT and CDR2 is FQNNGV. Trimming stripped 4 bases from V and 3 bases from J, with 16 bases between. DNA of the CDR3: TGTGCCAGCAGCTCGATCAAAGACAGTCCCAATCAGCCCCAGCATTTT. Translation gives CASSSIKDSPNQPQHF.

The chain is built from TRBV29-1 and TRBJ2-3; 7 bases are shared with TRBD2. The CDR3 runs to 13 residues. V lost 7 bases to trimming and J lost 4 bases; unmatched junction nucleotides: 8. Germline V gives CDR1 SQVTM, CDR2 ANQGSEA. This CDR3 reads CSGERDGADTQYF. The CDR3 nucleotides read TGCAGCGGGGAGCGGGATGGGGCAGATACGCAGTATTTT.

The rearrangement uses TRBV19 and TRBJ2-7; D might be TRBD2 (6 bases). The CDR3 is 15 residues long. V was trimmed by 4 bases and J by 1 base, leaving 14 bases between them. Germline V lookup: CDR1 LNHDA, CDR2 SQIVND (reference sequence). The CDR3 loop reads CASSTSGDSSYEQYF. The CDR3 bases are TGTGCCAGTAGTACTTCTGGGGACTCATCCTACGAGCAGTACTTC. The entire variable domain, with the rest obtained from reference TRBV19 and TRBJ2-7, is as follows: DGGITQSPKYLFRKEGQNVTLSCEQNLNHDAMYWYRQDPGQGLRLIYYSQIVNDFQKGDIAEGYSVSREKKESFPLTVTSAQKNPTAFYLCASSTSGDSSYEQYFGPGTRLTVT.

CDR3 residues: CASRPGRADGYTF. CDR3 coding DNA: TGCGCCAGCAGACCTGGGAGGGCAGATGGCTACACCTTC. The chain couples TRBV5-1 to TRBJ1-2; D unresolved. V lost 5 bases and J 6 bases, leaving 14 bases between the germline ends. CDR3 length equals 13 residues. From germline, CDR1 is SGHRS and CDR2 YFSETQ.

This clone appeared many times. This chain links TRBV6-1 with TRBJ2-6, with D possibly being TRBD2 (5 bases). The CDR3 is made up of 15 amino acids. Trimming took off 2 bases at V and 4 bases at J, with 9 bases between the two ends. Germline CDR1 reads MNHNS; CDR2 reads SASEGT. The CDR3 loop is CASSETGEGANVLTF. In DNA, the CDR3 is TGTGCCAGCAGTGAAACTGGGGAGGGGGCCAACGTCCTGACTTTC.

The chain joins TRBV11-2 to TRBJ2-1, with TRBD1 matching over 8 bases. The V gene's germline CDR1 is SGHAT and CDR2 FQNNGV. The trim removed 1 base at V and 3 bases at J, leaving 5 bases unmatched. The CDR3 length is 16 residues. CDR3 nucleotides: TGTGCCAGCAGCTTAGTGCAGGGGGCAGGCTACAATGAGCAGTTCTTC. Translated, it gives CASSLVQGAGYNEQFF.

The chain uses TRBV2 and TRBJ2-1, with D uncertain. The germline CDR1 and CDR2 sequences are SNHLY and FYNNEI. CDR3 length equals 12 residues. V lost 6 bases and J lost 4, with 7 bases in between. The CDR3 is CASRRIYNEQFF. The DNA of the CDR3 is TGTGCCAGCAGGAGGATTTACAATGAGCAGTTCTTC.

The chain's CDR3 is CAISDEGGLSYEQYF. The CDR3 DNA follows: TGTGCCATCAGTGACGAGGGAGGGCTTAGCTACGAGCAGTACTTC. V is TRBV10-3 and J is TRBJ2-7; 7 bases align to TRBD2. The V and J ends lost 3 bases and 3 bases, in that order; junction bases with no gene match: 8. The CDR3 spans 15 residues. The V gene's germline CDR1 is ENHRY and CDR2 SYGVKD.

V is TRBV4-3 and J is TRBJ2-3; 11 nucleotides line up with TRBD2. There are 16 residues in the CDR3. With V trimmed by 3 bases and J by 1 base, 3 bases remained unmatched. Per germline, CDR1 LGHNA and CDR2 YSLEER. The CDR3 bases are TGCGCCAGCAGCCAGCAACTAGCGGGAGGCACAGATACGCAGTATTTT. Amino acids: CASSQQLAGGTDTQYF.

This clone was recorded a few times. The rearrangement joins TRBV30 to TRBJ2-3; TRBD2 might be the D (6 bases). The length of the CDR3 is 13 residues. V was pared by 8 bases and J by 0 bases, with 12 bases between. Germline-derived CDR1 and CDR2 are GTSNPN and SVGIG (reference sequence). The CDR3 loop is CARSSVSTDTQYF. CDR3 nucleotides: TGTGCCCGGTCTAGCGTTAGCACAGATACGCAGTATTTT.

This CDR3 is CASSQDLRGSDEQYF. CDR3 sequence (DNA): TGCGCCAGCAGCCAGGACCTAAGGGGTTCAGACGAGCAGTACTTC. The chain links TRBV4-3 to TRBJ2-7; weak D call: TRBD1 (5 bases). CDR3 length: 15 amino acids. Deletions cut 3 bases from V and 5 bases from J, with 17 bases between. Germline lookup yields CDR1 LGHNA and CDR2 YSLEER.

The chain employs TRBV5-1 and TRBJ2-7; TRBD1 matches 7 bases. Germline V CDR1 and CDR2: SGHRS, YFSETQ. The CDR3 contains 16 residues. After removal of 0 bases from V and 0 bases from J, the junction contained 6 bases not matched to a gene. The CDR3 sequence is CASSLEDRESSYEQYF. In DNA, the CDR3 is TGCGCCAGCAGCTTGGAAGACAGGGAAAGCTCCTACGAGCAGTACTTC.

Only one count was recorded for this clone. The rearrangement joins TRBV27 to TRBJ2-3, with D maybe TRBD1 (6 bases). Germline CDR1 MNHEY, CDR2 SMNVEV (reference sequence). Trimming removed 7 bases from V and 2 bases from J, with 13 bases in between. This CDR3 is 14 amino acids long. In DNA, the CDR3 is TGTGCCAGCATTCCAGGGGCAAACACAGATACGCAGTATTTT. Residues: CASIPGANTDTQYF.

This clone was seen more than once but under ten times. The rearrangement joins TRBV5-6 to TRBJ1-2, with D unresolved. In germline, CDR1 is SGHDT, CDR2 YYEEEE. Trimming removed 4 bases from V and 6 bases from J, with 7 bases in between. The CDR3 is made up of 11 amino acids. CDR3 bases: TGTGCCAGCAGCGTCGGGAATGGCTACACCTTC. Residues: CASSVGNGYTF.

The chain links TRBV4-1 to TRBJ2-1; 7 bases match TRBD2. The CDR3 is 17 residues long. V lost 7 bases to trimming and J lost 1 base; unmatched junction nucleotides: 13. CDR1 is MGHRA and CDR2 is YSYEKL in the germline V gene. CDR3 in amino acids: CASTLKISGLSYNEQFF. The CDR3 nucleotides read TGCGCCAGCACACTAAAGATTAGCGGGCTATCCTACAATGAGCAGTTCTTC.

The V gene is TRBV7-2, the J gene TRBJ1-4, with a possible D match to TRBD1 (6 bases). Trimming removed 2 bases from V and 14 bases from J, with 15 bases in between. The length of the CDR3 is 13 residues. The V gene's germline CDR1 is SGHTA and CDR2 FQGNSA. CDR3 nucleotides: TGTGCCAGCAGCTTAACACAGGGTATCAAGCTGTTTTTT. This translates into CASSLTQGIKLFF. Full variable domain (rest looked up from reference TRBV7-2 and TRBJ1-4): GAGVSQSPSNKVTEKGKDVELRCDPISGHTALYWYRQSLGQGLEFLIYFQGNSAPDKSGLPSDRFSAERTGGSVSTLTIQRTQQEDSAVYLCASSLTQGIKLFFGSGTQLSVL.

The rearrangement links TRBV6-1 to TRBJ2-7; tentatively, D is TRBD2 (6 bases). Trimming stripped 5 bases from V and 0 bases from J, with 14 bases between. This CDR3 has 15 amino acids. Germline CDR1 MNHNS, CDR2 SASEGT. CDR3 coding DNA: TGTGCCAGCAGTCTGGGACGGGAGAGCTCCTACGAGCAGTACTTC. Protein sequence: CASSLGRESSYEQYF.

DNA of the CDR3: TGTGCCAGCAGTGACCTCAGGGGCGAAGCCAAAAACATTCAGTACTTC. It specifies CASSDLRGEAKNIQYF. The gene calls are TRBV6-1 and TRBJ2-4, with D tentatively TRBD1 (6 bases). This CDR3 contains 16 residues. The ends were cut back, 3 bases at V and 0 bases at J, with 12 bases in the middle. Looked up from germline, CDR1 is MNHNS and CDR2 is SASEGT.

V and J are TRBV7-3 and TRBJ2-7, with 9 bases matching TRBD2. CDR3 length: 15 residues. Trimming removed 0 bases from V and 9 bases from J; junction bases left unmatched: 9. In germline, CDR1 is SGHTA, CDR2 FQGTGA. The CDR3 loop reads CASSLTGLAGTVQYF. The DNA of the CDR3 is TGTGCCAGCAGCTTAACGGGACTAGCAGGAACAGTGCAGTACTTC.

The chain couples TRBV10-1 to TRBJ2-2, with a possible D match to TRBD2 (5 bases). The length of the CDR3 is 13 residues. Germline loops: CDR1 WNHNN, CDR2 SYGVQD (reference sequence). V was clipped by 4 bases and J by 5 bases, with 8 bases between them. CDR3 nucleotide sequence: TGCGCCAGCAGTGCGGGGAGAACCGGGGAGCTGTTTTTT. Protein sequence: CASSAGRTGELFF.